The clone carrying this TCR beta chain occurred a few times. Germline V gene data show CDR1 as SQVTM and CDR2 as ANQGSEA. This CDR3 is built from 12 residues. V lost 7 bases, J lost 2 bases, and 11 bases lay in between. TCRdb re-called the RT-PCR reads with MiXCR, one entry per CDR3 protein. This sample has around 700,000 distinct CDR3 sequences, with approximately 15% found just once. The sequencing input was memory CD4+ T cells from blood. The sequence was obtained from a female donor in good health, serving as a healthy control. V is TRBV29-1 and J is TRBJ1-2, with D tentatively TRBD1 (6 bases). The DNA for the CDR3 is TGCAGCGCTGGACAGTTCAACTATGGCTACACCTTC. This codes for CSAGQFNYGYTF.